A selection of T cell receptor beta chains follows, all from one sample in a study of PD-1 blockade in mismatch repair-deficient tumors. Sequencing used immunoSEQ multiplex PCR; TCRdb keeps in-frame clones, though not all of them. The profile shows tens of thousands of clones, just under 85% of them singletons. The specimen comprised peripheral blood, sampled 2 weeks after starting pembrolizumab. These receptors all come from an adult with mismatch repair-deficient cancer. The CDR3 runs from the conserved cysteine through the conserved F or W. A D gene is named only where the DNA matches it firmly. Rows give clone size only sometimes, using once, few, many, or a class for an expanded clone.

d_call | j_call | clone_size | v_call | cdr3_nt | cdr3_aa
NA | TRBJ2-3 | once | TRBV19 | TGTGCCAGTAGTATACGGGGTGTCGGCACAGATACGCAGTATTTT | CASSIRGVGTDTQYF
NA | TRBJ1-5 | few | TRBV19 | TGTGCCAGTAGTATGGGGCGCAATCAGCCCCAGCATTTT | CASSMGRNQPQHF
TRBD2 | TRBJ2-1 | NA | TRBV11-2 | TGTGCCAGCAGCTTAGAGGCTAGCGGGGGACAGTTCTTC | CASSLEASGGQFF
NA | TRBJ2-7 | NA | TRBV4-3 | TGCGCCAGCAGCCCCTCCCCAGGTGGGCTAGCCTACGAGCAGTACTTC | CASSPSPGGLAYEQYF
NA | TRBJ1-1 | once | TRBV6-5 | TGTGCCAGCAGTTACTTCCCAAATGGGGACACTGAAGCTTTCTTT | CASSYFPNGDTEAFF
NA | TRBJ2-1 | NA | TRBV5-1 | TGCGCCAGCAGCTTGGGGCACGTAGGATTAACCTACAATGAGCAGTTCTTC | CASSLGHVGLTYNEQFF
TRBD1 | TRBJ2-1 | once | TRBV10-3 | TGTGCCATCAAGGGACAGGGGAACTACAATGAGCAGTTCTTC | CAIKGQGNYNEQFF
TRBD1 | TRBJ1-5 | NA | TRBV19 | TGTGCCAGTAGGGACAGGCCCGGTCAGCCCCAGCATTTT | CASRDRPGQPQHF
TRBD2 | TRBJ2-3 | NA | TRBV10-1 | TGCGCCAGCAGAGGGAACTGGACTAGCGGGACGAGAGCAGATACGCAGTATTTT | CASRGNWTSGTRADTQYF
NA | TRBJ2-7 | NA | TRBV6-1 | TGTGCCAGCTCCGGGACGACGTCCTACGAGCAGTACTTC | CASSGTTSYEQYF
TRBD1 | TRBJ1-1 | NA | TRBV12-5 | TGTGCTAGTGGTACACAGGGGGGGGGCACTGAAGCTTTCTTT | CASGTQGGGTEAFF
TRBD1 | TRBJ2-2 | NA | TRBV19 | TGTGCCAGTAGTATAGTTGGACAGGGGCAAAACGGGGAGCTGTTTTTT | CASSIVGQGQNGELFF
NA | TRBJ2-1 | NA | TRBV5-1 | TGCGCCAGCACCCTAGAGAGTGGGAATGAGCAGTTCTTC | CASTLESGNEQFF
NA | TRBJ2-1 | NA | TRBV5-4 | TGTGCCAGCAGCTTAGTTGGCCTACGATCCACCTACAATGAGCAGTTCTTC | CASSLVGLRSTYNEQFF